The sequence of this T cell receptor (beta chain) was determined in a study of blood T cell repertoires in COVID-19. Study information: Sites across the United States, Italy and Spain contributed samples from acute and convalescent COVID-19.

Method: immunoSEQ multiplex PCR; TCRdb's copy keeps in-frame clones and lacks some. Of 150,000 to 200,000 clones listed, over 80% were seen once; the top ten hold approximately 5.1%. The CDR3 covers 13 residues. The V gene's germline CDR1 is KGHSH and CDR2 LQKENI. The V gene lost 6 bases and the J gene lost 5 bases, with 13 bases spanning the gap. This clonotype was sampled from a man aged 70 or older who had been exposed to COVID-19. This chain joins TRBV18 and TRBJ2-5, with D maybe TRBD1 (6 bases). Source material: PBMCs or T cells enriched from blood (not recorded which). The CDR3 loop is CASSLDSGETQYF. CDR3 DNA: TGTGCCAGCTCGCTGGACAGTGGGGAGACCCAGTACTTC.